The 29 T cell receptor beta chains in this list originate from one sample, sequenced in a study of blood T cell repertoires in COVID-19. TCRdb keeps only in-frame clones here, not all; method: immunoSEQ multiplex PCR. The data contain roughly 200,000 clones, 70% to 85% of them singletons. The specimen sequenced was PBMCs or T cells enriched from blood (not recorded which). The receptors originated from a woman in her sixties with acute COVID-19.

The CDR3 nucleotides are TGTGCCAGCAGTGATTTGGACAGGGGAATCACTGAAGCTTTCTTT. It codes for CASSDLDRGITEAFF. V gene TRBV6-2 or TRBV6-3 combines with J gene TRBJ1-1; TRBD1 agrees at 9 bases. J was trimmed by 4 bases and V by 5 bases; bases with no gene match: 8. The CDR3 totals 15 residues. CDR1 is MNHEY and CDR2 is SVGEGT in the germline V gene.

The V and J genes are TRBV18 and TRBJ2-5; 7 bases line up with TRBD1. V shed 4 bases and J 5 bases; nucleotides not matched to a gene: 7. CDR3 length equals 14 residues. Germline-derived CDR1 and CDR2 are KGHSH and LQKENI. CDR3 region: CASSRGYRGETQYF. DNA for the CDR3: TGTGCCAGCTCACGGGGGTACAGGGGCGAGACCCAGTACTTC.

This clone was counted a single time. The rearrangement links TRBV10-2 to TRBJ1-1; D might be TRBD1 (6 bases). Trimming removed 7 bases at V and 1 base at J, with 19 bases between. Germline V CDR1 and CDR2: WSHSY, SAAADI. There are 16 residues in the CDR3. CDR3: CASKKVSGVTNTEAFF. The CDR3 DNA reads TGCGCCAGCAAGAAAGTTTCAGGGGTAACGAACACTGAAGCTTTCTTT.

The gene calls are TRBV24-1 and TRBJ1-1; 9 nucleotides match TRBD1. Germline trimming cut 1 base from V and 9 bases from J; bases unmatched to any gene: 2. Germline CDR1 reads KGHDR; CDR2 reads SFDVKD. The CDR3 consists of 13 residues. The CDR3 DNA reads TGTGCCACCAGTGATTTTGGGACAGGGCAAGCTTTCTTT. Its protein is CATSDFGTGQAFF.

The chain employs TRBV2 and TRBJ2-7; TRBD2 might be the D (5 bases). This CDR3 is 14 amino acids long. Trimming stripped 4 bases from V and 3 bases from J, with 13 bases between. Germline V lookup: CDR1 SNHLY, CDR2 FYNNEI. The DNA for the CDR3 is TGTGCCAGCAGTGTTGACTGGAGGCTCTACGAGCAGTACTTC. It codes for CASSVDWRLYEQYF.

V and J are TRBV6-2 or TRBV6-3 and TRBJ1-1; the D is unclear. This CDR3 has 14 amino acids. The germline V and J ends were trimmed by 2 bases and 0 bases, with 7 bases remaining between them. The germline V gene encodes CDR1 MNHEY and CDR2 SVGEGT. CDR3 bases: TGTGCCAGCAGTTACGGTCAGATGAACACTGAAGCTTTCTTT. It encodes CASSYGQMNTEAFF.

This clone was seen a single time. This sequence joins TRBV5-4 and TRBJ1-1; D is unclear. The germline V gene encodes CDR1 SGHNT and CDR2 YYREEE (reference sequence). Trimming removed 5 bases from V and 0 bases from J, with 11 bases in between. This CDR3 spans 14 amino acids. The CDR3: CASSFGSLNTEAFF. The CDR3 bases are TGTGCCAGCAGTTTCGGGTCCTTGAACACTGAAGCTTTCTTT.

The V and J genes are TRBV25-1 and TRBJ1-2; a weak D match, TRBD1 (6 bases). The V end was cut by 8 bases, the J end by 3 bases, with 16 bases between. Germline V gene lookup returns CDR1 MGHDK and CDR2 SYGVNS. The CDR3 is 14 amino acids. CDR3 loop: CASEAQGSYYGYTF. The CDR3 coding sequence is TGTGCCAGCGAGGCCCAGGGGAGCTACTATGGCTACACCTTC.

V usage is TRBV15 and J usage is TRBJ2-5, with TRBD2 identical over 9 bases. Germline V gene sequence: CDR1 LNHNV, CDR2 YYDKDF (reference sequence). V was clipped by 3 bases and J by 5 bases; unmatched bases: 4. This CDR3 has 14 amino acids. This CDR3 reads CATSRRGGGETQYF. CDR3 sequence (DNA): TGTGCCACCAGCAGGCGGGGGGGCGGCGAGACCCAGTACTTC.

The chain is built from TRBV9 and TRBJ2-3, with a possible D match to TRBD2 (7 bases). The germline V gene has CDR1 SGDLS and CDR2 YYNGEE. With 1 base removed from V and 5 bases from J, the gap between germline ends came to 17 bases. CDR3 length equals 16 residues. CDR3 in amino acids: CASSVRGGLMQDTQYF. The CDR3 DNA sequence: TGTGCCAGCAGCGTACGAGGGGGACTAATGCAAGATACGCAGTATTTT.

The V gene is TRBV19, the J gene TRBJ1-1; 9 nucleotides match TRBD1. The germline gives CDR1 LNHDA, CDR2 SQIVND (reference sequence). This CDR3 has 17 residues. V lost 3 bases and J lost 5; bases outside the gene matches: 13. CDR3 DNA: TGTGCCAGTAGTATTGGGGCGACAGGGGGATTTGGAACTGAAGCTTTCTTT. Amino acids: CASSIGATGGFGTEAFF.

The V gene is TRBV7-8, the J gene TRBJ2-6; 7 bases are shared with TRBD1. CDR3 size: 18 residues. The ends lost 3 bases at V and 4 bases at J; junction bases unmatched: 12. Germline CDR1 reads SGHVS; CDR2 reads FQNEAQ. CDR3 sequence (DNA): TGTGCCAGCAGCTTCCACCATCTACAGGGGCCCGGGGCCAACGTCCTGACTTTC. This gives the protein CASSFHHLQGPGANVLTF. The entire variable domain, with the rest obtained from reference TRBV7-8 and TRBJ2-6, is as follows: GAGVSQSPRYKVAKRGQDVALRCDPISGHVSLFWYQQALGQGPEFLTYFQNEAQLDKSGLPSDRFFAERPEGSVSTLKIQRTQQEDSAVYLCASSFHHLQGPGANVLTFGAGSRLTVL.

This clone was counted between two and nine times. The chain employs TRBV7-2 and TRBJ2-3, with 7 bases identical to TRBD2. Germline V gene sequence: CDR1 SGHTA, CDR2 FQGNSA. After removal of 5 bases from V and 1 base from J, the junction contained 12 bases not matched to a gene. This CDR3 is built from 17 residues. CDR3 sequence reads: CASSLDPILAGTDTQYF. The CDR3 DNA follows: TGTGCCAGCAGCCTGGACCCGATTCTAGCGGGCACAGATACGCAGTATTTT.

This chain uses TRBV4-3 with TRBJ1-4; D uncertain. Germline V lookup: CDR1 LGHNA, CDR2 YSLEER. The CDR3 is made up of 16 amino acids. Trimming removed 1 base from V and 1 base from J, with 10 bases in between. CDR3 protein: CASSQGFSITNEKLFF. CDR3 bases: TGCGCCAGCAGCCAAGGGTTCAGTATAACTAATGAAAAACTGTTTTTT.

This chain joins TRBV29-1 and TRBJ2-2, with a possible D match to TRBD2 (7 bases). Germline V lookup: CDR1 SQVTM, CDR2 ANQGSEA. The CDR3 is 15 residues long. Trimming shortened V by 4 bases and J by 4 bases, and 16 bases separated the two germline ends. The CDR3 coding sequence is TGCAGCGTTGTAGGGGGGGACCGGGGCACCGGGGAGCTGTTTTTT. Translation: CSVVGGDRGTGELFF.

The chain couples TRBV5-1 to TRBJ2-7; 7 nucleotides match TRBD1. Per germline, CDR1 SGHRS and CDR2 YFSETQ. The CDR3 spans 16 residues. With V trimmed by 4 bases and J by 3 bases, 13 bases remained unmatched. CDR3 nucleotides: TGCGCCAGCAGCAGAACATACACCCGGGACAGCTACGAGCAGTACTTC. This translates into CASSRTYTRDSYEQYF.

The chain employs TRBV5-1 and TRBJ1-2, with D maybe TRBD1 (6 bases). Trimming left V 3 bases short and J 4 bases short, with 13 bases between. Germline lookup yields CDR1 SGHRS and CDR2 YFSETQ. This CDR3 comprises 14 residues. The CDR3 here is CASSSDRPAYGYTF. CDR3 sequence (DNA): TGCGCCAGCAGCTCAGACAGGCCGGCCTATGGCTACACCTTC.

The J gene is TRBJ1-1, the V gene TRBV4-2; TRBD1 agrees at 9 bases. The junction had 14 bases not matched to a gene; V was cut back by 5 bases and J by 4 bases. CDR1 and CDR2 (germline): LGHNA, YNFKEQ. CDR3 size: 17 residues. The CDR3, as DNA: TGTGCCAGCAGCTCCCTGATCGACAGGGGGAAGGGCACTGAAGCTTTCTTT. Translation gives CASSSLIDRGKGTEAFF.

The rearrangement uses TRBV7-2 and TRBJ2-5; 9 nucleotides agree with TRBD1. Germline lookup yields CDR1 SGHTA and CDR2 FQGNSA. The V and J ends lost 5 bases and 3 bases, in that order; junction bases with no gene match: 7. The CDR3 length is 15 residues. CDR3 DNA sequence: TGTGCCAGCAGCCTATACAGGGGGCTCGAAGAGACCCAGTACTTC. Amino acid sequence: CASSLYRGLEETQYF.

This chain uses TRBV5-1 with TRBJ2-1, with D maybe TRBD2 (6 bases). The CDR3 sequence is 16 residues long. Trimming removed 4 bases at V and 6 bases at J, with 20 bases between. The germline V gene has CDR1 SGHRS and CDR2 YFSETQ. As DNA, the CDR3 is TGCGCCAGCAGCCTGGTGAGAGGGACTGAACTCAATGAGCAGTTCTTC. It is translated as CASSLVRGTELNEQFF. The full variable domain, completed using reference TRBV5-1 and TRBJ2-1, is KAGVTQTPRYLIKTRGQQVTLSCSPISGHRSVSWYQQTPGQGLQFLFEYFSETQRNKGNFPGRFSGRQFSNSRSEMNVSTLELGDSALYLCASSLVRGTELNEQFFGPGTRLTVL.

This chain connects TRBV5-6 to TRBJ1-4; a weak D match, TRBD1 (5 bases). Trimming left V 0 bases short and J 5 bases short, with 8 bases between. The CDR3 covers 14 residues. In germline, CDR1 is SGHDT, CDR2 YYEEEE. The CDR3 protein is CASSLGQRNEKLFF. The CDR3 nucleotides read TGTGCCAGCAGCTTGGGACAGCGAAATGAAAAACTGTTTTTT.

This clone was observed once. The V gene is TRBV11-2, the J gene TRBJ2-1; D uncertain. This CDR3 comprises 14 residues. Trimming took 5 bases from V and 4 from J, leaving 12 bases between them. Germline CDR1 and CDR2: SGHAT and FQNNGV. CDR3 loop: CASSAAVRYNEQFF. Written as DNA, the CDR3 is TGTGCCAGCAGCGCGGCGGTGCGATACAATGAGCAGTTCTTC.

The V call is TRBV7-2, the J call TRBJ1-4; D gene unclear. The germline CDR1 and CDR2 sequences are SGHTA and FQGNSA. There are 17 residues in the CDR3. Trimming removed 2 bases from V and 5 bases from J, with 18 bases in between. The CDR3 region has the DNA TGTGCCAGCAGCTTAATGGTTGGAGGAGCTATGAATGAAAAACTGTTTTTT. This gives the protein CASSLMVGGAMNEKLFF.

This sequence joins TRBV19 and TRBJ2-7; 7 nucleotides align to TRBD2. With 5 bases clipped from V and 6 bases from J, the junction kept 4 bases outside the gene matches. The CDR3 is 12 amino acids. Germline V gives CDR1 LNHDA, CDR2 SQIVND (reference sequence). The CDR3 DNA reads as TGTGCCAGTAGTTTGAGGGAGGGCGAGCAGTACTTC. Translated: CASSLREGEQYF. The whole variable domain, remainder taken from reference TRBV19 and TRBJ2-7, is DGGITQSPKYLFRKEGQNVTLSCEQNLNHDAMYWYRQDPGQGLRLIYYSQIVNDFQKGDIAEGYSVSREKKESFPLTVTSAQKNPTAFYLCASSLREGEQYFGPGTRLTVT.

This clone was picked up one time. The genes are TRBV18 and TRBJ2-7, with 8 bases aligning to TRBD1. The CDR3 extends over 13 amino acids. The germline V gene encodes CDR1 KGHSH and CDR2 LQKENI. The junction had 5 bases not matched to a gene; V was cut back by 3 bases and J by 7 bases. In DNA, the CDR3 is TGTGCCAGCTCACCCGGACAGGGCAGGGAGCAGTACGTC. It is translated as CASSPGQGREQYV.

The CDR3 DNA sequence: TGTGCCAGCAGCCAGGGACTAGCGGGGGGTCACCTTATCACCGGGGAGCTGTTTTTT. Translation: CASSQGLAGGHLITGELFF. The chain is built from TRBV4-2 and TRBJ2-2, with TRBD2 matching 15 bases. From germline, CDR1 is LGHNA and CDR2 YNFKEQ. The ends lost 3 bases at V and 4 bases at J; junction bases unmatched: 9. This CDR3 comprises 19 residues.

This sequence joins TRBV6-1 and TRBJ1-6, with 10 bases aligning to TRBD1. Germline loops: CDR1 MNHNS, CDR2 SASEGT. V trimming: 7 bases; J trimming: 10 bases; junction bases outside the gene matches: 7. The CDR3 is 14 residues long. In DNA, the CDR3 is TGTGCCAGCACCCTCGGGGACAGGGGCTCACCCCTCCACTTT. This translates into CASTLGDRGSPLHF.

CDR3 region: CASSKDRGRDGYTF. In DNA form, the CDR3 reads TGTGCCAGTAGCAAGGACAGGGGAAGGGATGGCTACACCTTC. This rearrangement joins TRBV19 to TRBJ1-2, with 9 bases that match TRBD1. Germline CDR1 is LNHDA and CDR2 is SQIVND (reference sequence). The V and J ends lost 6 bases and 6 bases, in that order; junction bases with no gene match: 8. The CDR3 spans 14 residues.

V gene TRBV2 combines with J gene TRBJ2-1, with 9 bases that match TRBD2. CDR1 and CDR2 from the germline V gene are SNHLY and FYNNEI. CDR3 size: 16 residues. Trimming took 7 bases from V and 0 from J; bases not matched to a gene: 7. CDR3 amino acids: CASKYSGGSSYNEQFF. The CDR3 nucleotides are TGTGCCAGCAAATATAGCGGGGGTAGCTCCTACAATGAGCAGTTCTTC.